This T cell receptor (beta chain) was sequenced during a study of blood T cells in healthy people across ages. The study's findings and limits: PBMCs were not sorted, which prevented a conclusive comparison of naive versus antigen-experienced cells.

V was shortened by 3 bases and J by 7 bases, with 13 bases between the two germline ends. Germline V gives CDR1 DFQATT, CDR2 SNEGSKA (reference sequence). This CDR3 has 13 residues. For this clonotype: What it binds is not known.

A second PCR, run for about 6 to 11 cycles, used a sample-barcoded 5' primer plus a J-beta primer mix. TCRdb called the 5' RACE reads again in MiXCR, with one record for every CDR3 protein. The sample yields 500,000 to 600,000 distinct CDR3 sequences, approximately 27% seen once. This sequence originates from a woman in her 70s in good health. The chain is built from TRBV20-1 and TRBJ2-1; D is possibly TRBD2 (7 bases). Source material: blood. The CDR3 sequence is CSASRGRGNEQFF. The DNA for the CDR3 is TGCAGTGCTAGCCGAGGGAGGGGGAATGAGCAGTTCTTC.